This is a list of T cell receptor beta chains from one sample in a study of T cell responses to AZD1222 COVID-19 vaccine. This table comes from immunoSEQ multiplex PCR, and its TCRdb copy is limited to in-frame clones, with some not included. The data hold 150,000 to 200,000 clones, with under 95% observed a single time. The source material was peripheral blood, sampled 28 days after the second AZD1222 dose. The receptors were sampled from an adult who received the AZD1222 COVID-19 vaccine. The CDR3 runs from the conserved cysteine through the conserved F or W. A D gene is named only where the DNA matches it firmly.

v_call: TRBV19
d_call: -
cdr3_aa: CASSDPRPNNQPQHF

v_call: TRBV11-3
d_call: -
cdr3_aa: CASSLDQNTEAFF

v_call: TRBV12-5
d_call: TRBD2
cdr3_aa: CASGPSGGADTQYF

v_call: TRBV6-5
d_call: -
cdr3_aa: CASSYLRGAGNTIYF

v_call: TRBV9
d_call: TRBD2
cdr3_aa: CASSPGGGGARETQYF

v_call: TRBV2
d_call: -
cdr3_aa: CASSEGQNNQPQHF

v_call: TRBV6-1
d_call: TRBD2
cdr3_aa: CASSEAVPGLAGGPETQYF

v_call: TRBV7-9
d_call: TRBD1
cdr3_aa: CASRQGRYEKLFF

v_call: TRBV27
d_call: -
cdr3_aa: CASSIRESAPLHF

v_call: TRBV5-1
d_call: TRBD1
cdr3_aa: CASSPLGQIYTDTQYF

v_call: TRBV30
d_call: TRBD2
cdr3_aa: CAWTRLAGTYNEQFF